A selection of T cell receptor beta chains follows, all from one sample in a study of response to subunit inactivated influenza vaccine. TCRdb re-derived calls from the RT-PCR reads in MiXCR, one entry per CDR3 protein. Of roughly 780,000 distinct CDR3 sequences listed, less than 20% are singletons. This material consisted of PBMCs from blood, taken less than 6 days after vaccination. Receptors originate from a man aged 45-60 years who received an inactivated influenza vaccine. CDR3s include the opening cysteine and the closing phenylalanine or tryptophan. D genes are given only for firm matches. Where a row states a size, it is once, few, many or the class of an expanded clone; other rows omit it.

TRBV20-1,TRBJ1-2,TRBD1,NA,CSAGTETNYGYTF,TGCAGTGCTGGGACAGAGACTAACTATGGCTACACCTTC
TRBV11-2,TRBJ1-2,TRBD1,NA,CASSLEGRTGGFYGYTF,TGTGCCAGCAGCTTAGAGGGGCGGACAGGGGGATTCTATGGCTACACCTTC
TRBV5-5,TRBJ2-5,NA,NA,CASSLGVPRRIQETQYF,TGTGCCAGCAGCTTGGGGGTCCCACGGAGGATCCAAGAGACCCAGTACTTC
TRBV12-3/TRBV12-4,TRBJ2-7,NA,NA,CASSSTSDRSYEQYF,TGTGCCAGCAGTTCGACATCGGACCGCTCCTACGAGCAGTACTTC
TRBV20-1,TRBJ2-5,NA,many,CSATRGKETQYF,TGCAGTGCTACACGGGGGAAAGAGACCCAGTACTTC
TRBV10-3,TRBJ2-3,TRBD2,NA,CAISESVSGSLTDTQYF,TGTGCCATCAGTGAGTCTGTTAGCGGGAGCCTCACAGATACGCAGTATTTT
TRBV4-3,TRBJ2-3,TRBD1,few,CASSRDRGGRDTQYF,TGCGCCAGCAGCCGAGACAGGGGAGGTAGAGATACGCAGTATTTT
TRBV10-3,TRBJ2-5,TRBD1,NA,CAISGTGAVQETQYF,TGTGCCATCAGTGGGACAGGGGCCGTCCAAGAGACCCAGTACTTC
TRBV20-1,TRBJ1-1,NA,few,CSAQKEGVNTEAFF,TGCAGTGCCCAAAAGGAGGGCGTTAACACTGAAGCTTTCTTT
TRBV7-3,TRBJ1-1,NA,NA,CASSLITGTEAFF,TGTGCCAGCAGCTTAATCACGGGGACTGAAGCTTTCTTT
TRBV12-2,TRBJ2-7,NA,few,CASRLVPPGQCSYEQYF,TGTGCAAGTCGCTTAGTCCCGCCTGGACAGTGCTCCTACGAGCAGTACTTC
TRBV29-1,TRBJ2-1,TRBD2,few,CSVDQPPGLAHNEQFF,TGCAGCGTTGACCAGCCTCCGGGACTAGCCCACAATGAGCAGTTCTTC
TRBV18,TRBJ1-1,TRBD1,once,CASSPTTGVVAEAFF,TGTGCCAGCTCACCTACGACAGGGGTGGTCGCTGAAGCTTTCTTT
TRBV6-1,TRBJ2-7,TRBD1,few,CASRRRDSGIYEQYF,TGTGCCAGCAGGAGACGGGACAGCGGAATATACGAGCAGTACTTC
TRBV29-1,TRBJ1-3,NA,NA,CSVGIGRNTIYF,TGCAGCGTTGGAATAGGTAGAAACACCATATATTTT
TRBV7-2,TRBJ2-1,NA,few,CASSNSGFTYNEQFF,TGTGCCAGCAGCAACAGCGGGTTTACCTACAATGAGCAGTTCTTC